The entry that follows covers one T cell receptor beta chain sequence. Its antigen is unknown. These data originate in a study of CD4+ T cells in melanoma. Study results and caveats: A reported correlation linked neoantigen-specific CD4+ T cells to CD8+, macrophage and B cell function.

CDR1 is GTSNPN and CDR2 is SVGIG in the germline V gene (reference sequence). The CDR3 length is 14 residues. The germline V and J ends were trimmed by 0 bases and 6 bases, with 14 bases remaining between them. Sequenced by immunoSEQ multiplex PCR; TCRdb stores in-frame clones only, minus some. The sample shows 13,000 or so clones, around 68% of them seen only once. The receptor was isolated from a human donor with melanoma. J is TRBJ2-5 and V is TRBV30, with D tentatively TRBD1 or TRBD2 (6 bases each). Sequenced material: cells from a culture (not recorded whether cultured in vitro). CDR3 sequence: CAWSVGGQKKTQYF. The CDR3 nucleotides are TGTGCCTGGAGTGTTGGGGGGCAGAAGAAGACCCAGTACTTC.